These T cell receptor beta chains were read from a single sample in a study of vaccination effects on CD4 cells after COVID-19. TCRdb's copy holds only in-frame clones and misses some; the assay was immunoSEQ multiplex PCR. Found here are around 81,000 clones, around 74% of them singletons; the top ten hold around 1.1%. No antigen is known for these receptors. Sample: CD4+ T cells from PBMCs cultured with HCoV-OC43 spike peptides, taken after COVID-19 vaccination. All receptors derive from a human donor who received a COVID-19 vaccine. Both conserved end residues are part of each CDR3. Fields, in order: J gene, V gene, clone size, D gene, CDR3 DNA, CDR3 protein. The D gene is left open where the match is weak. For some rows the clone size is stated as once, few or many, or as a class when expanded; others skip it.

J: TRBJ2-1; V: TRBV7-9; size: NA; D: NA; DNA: TGTGCCAGCAGCTTAGGCCCTGTCGGGGATGAGCAGTTCTTC; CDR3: CASSLGPVGDEQFF
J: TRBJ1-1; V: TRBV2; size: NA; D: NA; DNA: TGTGCCAGCAGTGGTCTAGAGAACACTGAAGCTTTCTTT; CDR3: CASSGLENTEAFF
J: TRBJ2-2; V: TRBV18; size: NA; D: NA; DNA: TGTGCCAGCTCACCTTTACCAATCGGAGGGAGCGGAGCCGGGGAGCTGTTTTTT; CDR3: CASSPLPIGGSGAGELFF
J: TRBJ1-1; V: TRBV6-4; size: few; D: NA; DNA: TGTGCCAGCAGTCCTTCGGGCCACATTGAAGCTTTCTTT; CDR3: CASSPSGHIEAFF
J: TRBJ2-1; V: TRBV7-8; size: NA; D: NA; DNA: TGTGCCAGCAGCTTAGCGCACATGTCGCGAGGGGCCGGTCAGTTCTTC; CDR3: CASSLAHMSRGAGQFF
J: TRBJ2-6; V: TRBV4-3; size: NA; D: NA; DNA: TGCGCCAGCAGCCAAGAAGGCCGGCGGGCTGGGGCCAACGTCCTGACTTTC; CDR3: CASSQEGRRAGANVLTF
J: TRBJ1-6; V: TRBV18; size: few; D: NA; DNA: TGTGCCAGCTCACCAGCGGGAAATTCACCCCTCCACTTT; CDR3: CASSPAGNSPLHF
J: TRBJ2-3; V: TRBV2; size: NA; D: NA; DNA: TGTGCCAGCAGTGACCAGGGAGGCACAGATACGCAGTATTTT; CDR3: CASSDQGGTDTQYF
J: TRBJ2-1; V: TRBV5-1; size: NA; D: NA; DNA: TGCGCCAGCAGCAATGGGGACGGCTACAATGAGCAGTTCTTC; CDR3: CASSNGDGYNEQFF
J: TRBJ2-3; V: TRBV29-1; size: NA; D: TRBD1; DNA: TGCAGCGTCGGGACAGGAACAACAGATACGCAGTATTTT; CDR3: CSVGTGTTDTQYF
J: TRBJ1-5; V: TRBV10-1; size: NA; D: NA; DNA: TGCGCCAGCAGTGAGGGCCAGATCAATCAGCCCCAGCATTTT; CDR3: CASSEGQINQPQHF
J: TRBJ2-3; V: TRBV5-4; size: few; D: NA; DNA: TGTGCCAGCAGCTTGAGGGGGGCAGCAGATACGCAGTATTTT; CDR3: CASSLRGAADTQYF
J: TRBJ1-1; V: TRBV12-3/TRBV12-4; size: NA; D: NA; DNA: TGTGCCAGCAGTTTAGGTTTGAACACTGAAGCTTTCTTT; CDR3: CASSLGLNTEAFF
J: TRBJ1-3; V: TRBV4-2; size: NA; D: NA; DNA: TGTGCCAGCAGCCAAGAGGTGACGGGGAAGGGAAACACCATATATTTT; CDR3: CASSQEVTGKGNTIYF
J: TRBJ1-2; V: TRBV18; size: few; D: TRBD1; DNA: TGTGCCAGCTCACCACCTGCCGGGACAGGGGGCTACAACACCTTC; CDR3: CASSPPAGTGGYNTF
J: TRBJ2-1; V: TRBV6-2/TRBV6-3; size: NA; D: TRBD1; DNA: TGTGCCAGCAGTTCGGGACAGAAAACTCACAATGAGCAGTTCTTC; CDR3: CASSSGQKTHNEQFF
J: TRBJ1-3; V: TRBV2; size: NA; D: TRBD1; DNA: TGTGCCAGCAGGGATCCACAGGGGGCTCACGGAAACACCATATATTTT; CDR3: CASRDPQGAHGNTIYF
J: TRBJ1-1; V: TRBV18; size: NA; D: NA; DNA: TGTGCCAGCTCACCAGGGGCCCATATGAACACTGAAGCTTTCTTT; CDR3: CASSPGAHMNTEAFF
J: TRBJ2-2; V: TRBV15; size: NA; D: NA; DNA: TGTGCCACCAGCAGGAACAGGGGGGGGACCGGGGAGCTGTTTTTT; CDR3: CATSRNRGGTGELFF
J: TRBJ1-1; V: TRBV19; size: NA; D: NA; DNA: TGTGCCAGTACTGTGTCAAGCTCCTTCGGCACTGAAGCTTTCTTT; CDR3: CASTVSSSFGTEAFF
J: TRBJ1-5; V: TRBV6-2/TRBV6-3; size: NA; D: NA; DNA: TGTGCCAGCAGCTTAGATAGTTATAGCAATCAGCCCCAGCATTTT; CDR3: CASSLDSYSNQPQHF
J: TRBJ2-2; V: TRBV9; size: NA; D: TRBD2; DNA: TGTGCCAGCAGCAGGAGCGGGGGGGCCGTCGTCGGGGAGCTGTTTTTT; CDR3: CASSRSGGAVVGELFF
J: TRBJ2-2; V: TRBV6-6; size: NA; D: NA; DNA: TGTGCCAGCAGTTACCCGACAAAGAACACCGGGGAGCTGTTTTTT; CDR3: CASSYPTKNTGELFF
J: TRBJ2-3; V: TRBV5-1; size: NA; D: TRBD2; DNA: TGCGCCAGCAGCCAACTTAAACTAGCGTCGGATACGCAGTATTTT; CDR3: CASSQLKLASDTQYF
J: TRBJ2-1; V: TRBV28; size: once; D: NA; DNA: TGTGCCAGCAGTGACTACCGTGAGGAGCAGTTCTTC; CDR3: CASSDYREEQFF
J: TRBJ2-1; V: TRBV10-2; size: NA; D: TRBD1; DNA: TGCGCCAGCAGAGGACAGGCGATCAATGAGCAGTTCTTC; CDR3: CASRGQAINEQFF
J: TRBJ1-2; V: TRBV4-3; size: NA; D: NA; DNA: TGCGCCAGCAGCCAACAGACAGGCAACTATGGCTACACCTTC; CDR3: CASSQQTGNYGYTF
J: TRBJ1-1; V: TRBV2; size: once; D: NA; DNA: TGTGCCAGCAGTCCCGGACCGCGGCTGATATCTGAAGCTTTCTTT; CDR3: CASSPGPRLISEAFF
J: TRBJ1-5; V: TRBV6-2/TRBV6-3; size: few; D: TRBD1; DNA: TGTGCCAGCAGTTACGCGCCCCAAGCGAGGGGGCTCAATCAGCCCCAGCATTTT; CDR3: CASSYAPQARGLNQPQHF
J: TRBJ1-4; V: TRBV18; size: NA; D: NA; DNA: TGTGCCAGCTCACCAACAGGGCCGGATGAAAAACTGTTTTTT; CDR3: CASSPTGPDEKLFF
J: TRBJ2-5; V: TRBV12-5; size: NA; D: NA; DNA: TGTGCTAGTGGTTTGCAGGAGGAGACCCAGTACTTC; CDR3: CASGLQEETQYF
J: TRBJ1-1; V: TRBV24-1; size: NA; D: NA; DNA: TGTGCCACCAGTGACCCCGGGCAGGGGAACACTGAAGCTTTCTTT; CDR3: CATSDPGQGNTEAFF
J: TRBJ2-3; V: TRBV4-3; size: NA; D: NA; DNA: TGCGCCAGCAGCTTCACCCCCACAGATACGCAGTATTTT; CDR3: CASSFTPTDTQYF
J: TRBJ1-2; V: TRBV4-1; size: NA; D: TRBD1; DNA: TGCGCCAGCAGCCGGACAGGGTTTGGGTTCTATGGCTACACCTTC; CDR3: CASSRTGFGFYGYTF
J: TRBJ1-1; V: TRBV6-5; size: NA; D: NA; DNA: TGTGCCAGCAGTTACTCGGAACAGTATGGGAACACTGAAGCTTTCTTT; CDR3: CASSYSEQYGNTEAFF
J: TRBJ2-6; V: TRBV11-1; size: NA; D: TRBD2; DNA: TGTGCCAGCAGCTTAGCTAGCGGGGGGGCCGGTGGGGCCAACGTCCTGACTTTC; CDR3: CASSLASGGAGGANVLTF
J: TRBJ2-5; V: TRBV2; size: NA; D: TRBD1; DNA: TGTGCCACCAAACCCAACAGGGGGCAAGAGACCCAGTACTTC; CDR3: CATKPNRGQETQYF
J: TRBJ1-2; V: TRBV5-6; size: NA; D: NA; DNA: TGTGCCAGCAGTTTATCCGGGACCTATGGCTACACCTTC; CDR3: CASSLSGTYGYTF
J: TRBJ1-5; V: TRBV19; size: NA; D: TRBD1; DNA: TGTGCCAGTAGTCTCCGGACAGGGACGAATCAGCCCCAGCATTTT; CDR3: CASSLRTGTNQPQHF
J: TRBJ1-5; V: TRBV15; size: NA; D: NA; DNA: TGTGCCACCAGCAGAGAACGCGCCGGGGACAATCAGCCCCAGCATTTT; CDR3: CATSRERAGDNQPQHF
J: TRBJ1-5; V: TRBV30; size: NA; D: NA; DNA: TGTGCCTGGACCGGCGGAAGGAGCAATCAGCCCCAGCATTTT; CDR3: CAWTGGRSNQPQHF